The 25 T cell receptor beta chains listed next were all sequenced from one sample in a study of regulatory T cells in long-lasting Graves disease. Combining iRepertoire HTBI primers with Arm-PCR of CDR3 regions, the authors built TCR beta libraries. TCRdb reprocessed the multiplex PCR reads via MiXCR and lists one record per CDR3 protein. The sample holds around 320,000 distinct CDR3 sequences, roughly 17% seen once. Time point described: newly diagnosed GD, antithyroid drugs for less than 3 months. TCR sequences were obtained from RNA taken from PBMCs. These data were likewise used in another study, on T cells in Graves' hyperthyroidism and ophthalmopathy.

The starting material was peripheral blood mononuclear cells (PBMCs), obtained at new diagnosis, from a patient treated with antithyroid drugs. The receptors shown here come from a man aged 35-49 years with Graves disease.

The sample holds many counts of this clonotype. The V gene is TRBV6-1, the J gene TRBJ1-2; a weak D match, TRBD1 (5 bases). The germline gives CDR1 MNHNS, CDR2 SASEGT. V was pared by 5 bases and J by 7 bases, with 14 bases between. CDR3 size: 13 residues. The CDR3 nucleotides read TGTGCCAGCAGTCCCCGGGGGGAGGGTGGCTACACCTTC. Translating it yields CASSPRGEGGYTF.

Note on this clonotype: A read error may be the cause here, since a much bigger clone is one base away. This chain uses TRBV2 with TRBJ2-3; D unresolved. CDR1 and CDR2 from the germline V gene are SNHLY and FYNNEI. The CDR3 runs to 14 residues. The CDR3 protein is CASAARFSADTRYF. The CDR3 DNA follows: TGTGCCAGCGCCGCGCGGTTCTCCGCAGATACGCGGTATTTT.

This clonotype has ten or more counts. The CDR3: CASSYSETRGAFF. In DNA form, the CDR3 reads TGTGCCAGCAGTTACTCGGAAACAAGAGGAGCTTTCTTT. This rearrangement joins TRBV6-2 or TRBV6-3 to TRBJ1-1; D uncertain. Germline V gene lookup returns CDR1 MNHEY and CDR2 SVGEGT. V lost 0 bases, J lost 10 bases, and 12 bases lay in between. The CDR3 has 13 amino acids.

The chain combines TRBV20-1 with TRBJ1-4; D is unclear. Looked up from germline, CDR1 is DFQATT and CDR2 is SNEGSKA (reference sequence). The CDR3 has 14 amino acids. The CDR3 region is CSFIVRELGEKLFF. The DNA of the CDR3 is TGCAGCTTTATCGTCCGGGAGCTCGGTGAAAAACTGTTTTTT.

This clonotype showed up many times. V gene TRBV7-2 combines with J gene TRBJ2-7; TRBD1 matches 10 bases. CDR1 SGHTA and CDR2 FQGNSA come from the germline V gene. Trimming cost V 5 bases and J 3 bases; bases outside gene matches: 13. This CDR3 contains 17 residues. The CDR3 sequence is CASSQTAPGQGYYEQYF. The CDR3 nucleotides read TGTGCCAGCAGCCAGACCGCTCCGGGACAGGGGTACTACGAGCAGTACTTC.

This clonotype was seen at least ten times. The CDR3 protein is CASSFPLLVASETQYF. DNA for the CDR3: TGTGCCAGCAGCTTTCCCCTACTAGTCGCCTCGGAGACCCAGTACTTC. The chain employs TRBV7-8 and TRBJ2-5; D perhaps matches TRBD2 (5 bases). This CDR3 is 16 amino acids long. The V end was cut by 3 bases, the J end by 5 bases, with 19 bases between. Germline CDR1 SGHVS, CDR2 FQNEAQ.

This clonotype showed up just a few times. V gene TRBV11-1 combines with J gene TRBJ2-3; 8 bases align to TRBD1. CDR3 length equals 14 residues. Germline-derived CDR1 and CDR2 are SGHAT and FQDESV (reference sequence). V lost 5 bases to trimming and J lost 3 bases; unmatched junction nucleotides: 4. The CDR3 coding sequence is TGTGCCAGCAGCCGGACAGGGACGACAGATACGCAGTATTTT. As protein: CASSRTGTTDTQYF.

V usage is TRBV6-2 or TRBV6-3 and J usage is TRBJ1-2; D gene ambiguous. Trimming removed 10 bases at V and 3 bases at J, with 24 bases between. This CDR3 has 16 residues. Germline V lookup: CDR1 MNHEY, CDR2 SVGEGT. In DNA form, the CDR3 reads TGTGCCACCCGGCGCCCCCCAGGAGTCTTTGACTATGGCTACACCTTC. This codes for CATRRPPGVFDYGYTF.

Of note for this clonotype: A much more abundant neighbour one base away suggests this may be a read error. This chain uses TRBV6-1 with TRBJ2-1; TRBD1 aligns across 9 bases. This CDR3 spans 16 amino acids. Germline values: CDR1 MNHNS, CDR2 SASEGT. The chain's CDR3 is CASSPPRTGAYNEEFF. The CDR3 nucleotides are TGTGCCAGCAGTCCCCCCCGGACAGGGGCCTACAATGAGGAGTTCTTC.

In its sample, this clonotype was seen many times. CDR3 amino acids: CASSIVVQGQPQHF. Here the CDR3 DNA reads TGTGCCAGTAGTATTGTAGTGCAAGGGCAGCCCCAGCATTTT. The chain employs TRBV19 and TRBJ1-5; D is unclear. The CDR3 is 14 amino acids. V was pared by 3 bases and J by 7 bases, with 13 bases between. CDR1 is LNHDA, CDR2 SQIVND, per germline (reference sequence).

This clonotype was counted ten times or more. Written as DNA, the CDR3 is TGTGCCAGCAGCGGAACAGGGTACTCCTACGAGCAGTACTTC. Protein: CASSGTGYSYEQYF. The V call is TRBV5-5, the J call TRBJ2-7; weak D call: TRBD1 (6 bases). Germline loops: CDR1 SGHKS, CDR2 YYEKEE (reference sequence). The CDR3 is 14 amino acids. The V end was cut by 4 bases, the J end by 0 bases, with 11 bases between.

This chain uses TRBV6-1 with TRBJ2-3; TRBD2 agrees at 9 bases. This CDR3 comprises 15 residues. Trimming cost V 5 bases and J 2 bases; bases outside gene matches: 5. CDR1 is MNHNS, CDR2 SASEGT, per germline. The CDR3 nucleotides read TGTGCCAGCAGTACCCTAGCGGGGAACACAGATACGCAGTATTTT. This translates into CASSTLAGNTDTQYF.

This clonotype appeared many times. CDR3 DNA sequence: TGTGCCAGCAGTGTCCAGACAAGGACGGGTCAGCCCCAGCATTTT. Amino acid sequence: CASSVQTRTGQPQHF. The chain couples TRBV6-1 to TRBJ1-5; D remains unclear. Trimming shortened V by 4 bases and J by 6 bases, and 16 bases separated the two germline ends. The CDR3 runs to 15 residues. CDR1 MNHNS and CDR2 SASEGT come from the germline V gene.

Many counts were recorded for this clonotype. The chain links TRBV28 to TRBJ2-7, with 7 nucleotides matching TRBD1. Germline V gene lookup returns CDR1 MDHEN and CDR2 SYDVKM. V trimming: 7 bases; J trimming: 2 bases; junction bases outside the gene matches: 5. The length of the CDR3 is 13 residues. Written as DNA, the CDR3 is TGTGCCAGCACGACAGGGTCCCCCTACGAGCAGTACTTC. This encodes CASTTGSPYEQYF.

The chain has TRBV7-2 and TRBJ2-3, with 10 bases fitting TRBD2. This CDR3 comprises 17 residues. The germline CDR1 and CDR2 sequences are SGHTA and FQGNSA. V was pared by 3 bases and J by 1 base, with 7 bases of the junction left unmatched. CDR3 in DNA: TGTGCCAGCAGCTTCACGTCCGGGACTAGCGGCACAGATACGCAGTATTTT. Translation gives CASSFTSGTSGTDTQYF.

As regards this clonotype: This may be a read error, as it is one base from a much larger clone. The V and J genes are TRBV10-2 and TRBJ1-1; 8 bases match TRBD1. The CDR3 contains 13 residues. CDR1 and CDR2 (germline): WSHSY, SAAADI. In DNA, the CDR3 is TGCGCCATACGGACAGGGCAGAACACTGAAGCTTCCTTT. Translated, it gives CAIRTGQNTEASF.

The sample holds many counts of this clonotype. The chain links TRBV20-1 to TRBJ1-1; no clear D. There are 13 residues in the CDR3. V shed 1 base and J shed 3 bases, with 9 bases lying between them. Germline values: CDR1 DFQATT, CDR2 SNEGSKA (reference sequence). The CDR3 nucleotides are TGCAGTGCTAGAGCCAGCCTAGACACTGAAGCTTTCTTT. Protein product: CSARASLDTEAFF.

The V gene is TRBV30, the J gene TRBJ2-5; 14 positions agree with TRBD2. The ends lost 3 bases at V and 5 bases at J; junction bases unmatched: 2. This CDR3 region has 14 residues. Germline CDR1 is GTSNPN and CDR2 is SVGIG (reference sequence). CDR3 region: CAWRTSGGEETQYF. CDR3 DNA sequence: TGTGCCTGGAGGACTAGCGGGGGGGAGGAGACCCAGTACTTC.

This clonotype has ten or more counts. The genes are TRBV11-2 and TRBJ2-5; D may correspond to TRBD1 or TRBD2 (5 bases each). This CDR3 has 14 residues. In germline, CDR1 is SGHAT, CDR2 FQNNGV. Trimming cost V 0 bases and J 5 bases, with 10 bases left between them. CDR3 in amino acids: CASSLDLWGETQYF. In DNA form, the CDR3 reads TGTGCCAGCAGCTTAGATCTTTGGGGGGAGACCCAGTACTTC.

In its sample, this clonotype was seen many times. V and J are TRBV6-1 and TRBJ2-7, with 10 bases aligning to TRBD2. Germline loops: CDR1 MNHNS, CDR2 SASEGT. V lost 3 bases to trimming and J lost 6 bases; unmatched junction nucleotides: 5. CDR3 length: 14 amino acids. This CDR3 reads CASSESGGALEQYF. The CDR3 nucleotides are TGTGCCAGCAGTGAGAGCGGGGGGGCTCTCGAGCAGTACTTC.

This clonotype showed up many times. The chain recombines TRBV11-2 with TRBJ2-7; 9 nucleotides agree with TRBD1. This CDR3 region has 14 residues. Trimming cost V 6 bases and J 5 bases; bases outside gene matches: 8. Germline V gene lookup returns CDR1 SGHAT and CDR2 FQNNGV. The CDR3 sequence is CASRNRDRANEQYF. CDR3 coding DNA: TGTGCCAGCAGGAACAGGGACAGGGCCAACGAGCAGTACTTC.

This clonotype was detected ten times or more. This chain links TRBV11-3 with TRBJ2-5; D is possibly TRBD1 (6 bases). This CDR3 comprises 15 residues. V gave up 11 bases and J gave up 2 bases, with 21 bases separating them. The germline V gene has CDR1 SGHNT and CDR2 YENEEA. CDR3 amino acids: CACSLGGTKQETQYF. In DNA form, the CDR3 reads TGTGCCTGCTCGCTGGGTGGGACAAAGCAAGAGACCCAGTACTTC.

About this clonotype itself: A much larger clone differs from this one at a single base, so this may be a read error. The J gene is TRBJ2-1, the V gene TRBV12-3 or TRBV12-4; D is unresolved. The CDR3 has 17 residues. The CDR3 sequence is CAISFSRSWSSYNEQFF. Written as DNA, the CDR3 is TGTGCCATCAGTTTCTCGCGATCCTGGAGCTCCTACAATGAGCAGTTCTTC.

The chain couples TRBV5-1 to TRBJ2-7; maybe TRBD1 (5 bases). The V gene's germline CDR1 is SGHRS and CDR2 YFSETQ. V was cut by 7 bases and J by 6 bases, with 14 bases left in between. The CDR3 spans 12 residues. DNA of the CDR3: TGCGCCAGCCAGGGTTCGGTGAGCGAGCAGTACTTC. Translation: CASQGSVSEQYF.

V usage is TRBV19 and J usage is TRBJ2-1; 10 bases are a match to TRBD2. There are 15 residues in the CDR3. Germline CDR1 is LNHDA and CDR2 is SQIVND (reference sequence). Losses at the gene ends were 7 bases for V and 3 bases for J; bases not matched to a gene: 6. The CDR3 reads CASIRSGGFYNEQFF. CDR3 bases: TGTGCCAGTATTCGTAGCGGGGGGTTCTACAATGAGCAGTTCTTC.